This T cell receptor (beta chain) was obtained from a study of breast tumors, draining lymph nodes, adjacent tissues. The study, taken as a whole, reports: That most tumor T cells come from lymph nodes remained unproven. Findings are consistent with lymph node origin and intratumoral expansion of most tumor T cells. Tumor repertoires ranked between lymph nodes and nontumor tissue in diversity, with V and J gene preferences. Tumor and nontumor repertoires were significantly more similar in luminal-like than in basal-like breast cancer.

This clonotype was detected many times. Its antigen is as yet unknown. MiXCR, applied by TCRdb to the multiplex PCR reads, yields one record per CDR3 protein. The table shows approximately 230,000 distinct CDR3 sequences, with under 40% occurring only once. Axillary draining lymph nodes of breast cancer patients supplied the node samples. Germline V gene lookup returns CDR1 DFQATT and CDR2 SNEGSKA (reference sequence). The CDR3 has 14 amino acids. Trimming shortened V by 3 bases and J by 8 bases, and 16 bases separated the two germline ends. Source material: axillary lymph node tissue. This TCR derives from a female donor with breast cancer. Some clones in this sample may be carry-over from other donors' samples. The genes are TRBV20-1 and TRBJ1-4, with a weak D call TRBD1 (6 bases). The CDR3 DNA reads TGCAGTGCTAGGGAGGGGGGAGTTGGAGAAAAACTGTTTTTT. This sequence encodes CSAREGGVGEKLFF.